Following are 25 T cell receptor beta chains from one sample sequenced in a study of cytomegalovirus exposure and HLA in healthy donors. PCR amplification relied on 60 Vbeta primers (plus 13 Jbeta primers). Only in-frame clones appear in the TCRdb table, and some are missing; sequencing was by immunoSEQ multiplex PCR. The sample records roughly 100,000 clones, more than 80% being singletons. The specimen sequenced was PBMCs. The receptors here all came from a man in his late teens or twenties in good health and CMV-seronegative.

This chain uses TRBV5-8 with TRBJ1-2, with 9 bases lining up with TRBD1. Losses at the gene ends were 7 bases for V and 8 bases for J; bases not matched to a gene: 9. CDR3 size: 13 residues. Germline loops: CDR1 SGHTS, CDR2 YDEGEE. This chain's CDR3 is CASDPGQGYGYTF. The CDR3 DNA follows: TGTGCCAGCGATCCGGGACAGGGATACGGCTACACCTTC.

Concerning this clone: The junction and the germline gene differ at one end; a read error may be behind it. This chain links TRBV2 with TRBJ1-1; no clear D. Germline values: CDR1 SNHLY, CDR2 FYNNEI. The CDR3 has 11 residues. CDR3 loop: CASRANSEAFF. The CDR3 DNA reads TGTGCCAGCAGGGCGAACAGTGAAGCTTTCTTT.

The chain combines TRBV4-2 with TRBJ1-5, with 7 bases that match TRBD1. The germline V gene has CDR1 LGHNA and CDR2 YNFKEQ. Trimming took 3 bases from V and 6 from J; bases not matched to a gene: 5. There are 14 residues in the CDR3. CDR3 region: CASSQPDRAQPQHF. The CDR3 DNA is TGTGCCAGCAGCCAGCCCGACAGGGCTCAGCCCCAGCATTTT.

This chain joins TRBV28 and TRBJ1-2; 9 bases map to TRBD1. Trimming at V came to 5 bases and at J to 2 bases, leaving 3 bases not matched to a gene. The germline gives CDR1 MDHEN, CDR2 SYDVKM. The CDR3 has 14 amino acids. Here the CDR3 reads CASSGGQGNYGYTF. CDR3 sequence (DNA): TGTGCCAGCAGTGGGGGACAGGGCAACTATGGCTACACCTTC.

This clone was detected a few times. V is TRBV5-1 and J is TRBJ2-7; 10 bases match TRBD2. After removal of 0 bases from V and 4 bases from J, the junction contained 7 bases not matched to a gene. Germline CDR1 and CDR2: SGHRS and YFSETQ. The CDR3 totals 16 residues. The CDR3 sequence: CASSLESGRAGYEQYF. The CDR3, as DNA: TGCGCCAGCAGCTTGGAAAGCGGGAGGGCCGGGTACGAGCAGTACTTC.

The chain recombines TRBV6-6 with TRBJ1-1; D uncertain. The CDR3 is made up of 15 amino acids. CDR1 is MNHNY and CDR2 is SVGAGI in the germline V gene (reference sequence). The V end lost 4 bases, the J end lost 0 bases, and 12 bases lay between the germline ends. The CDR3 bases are TGTGCCAGCAGTTCTACGGGATCCTTGAACACTGAAGCTTTCTTT. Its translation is CASSSTGSLNTEAFF.

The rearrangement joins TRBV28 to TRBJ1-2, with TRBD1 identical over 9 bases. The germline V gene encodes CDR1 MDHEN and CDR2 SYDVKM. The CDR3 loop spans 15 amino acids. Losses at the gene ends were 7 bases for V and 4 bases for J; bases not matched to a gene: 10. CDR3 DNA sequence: TGTGCCAGCATGGGGGACAGGGCAATAGCCTATGGCTACACCTTC. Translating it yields CASMGDRAIAYGYTF.

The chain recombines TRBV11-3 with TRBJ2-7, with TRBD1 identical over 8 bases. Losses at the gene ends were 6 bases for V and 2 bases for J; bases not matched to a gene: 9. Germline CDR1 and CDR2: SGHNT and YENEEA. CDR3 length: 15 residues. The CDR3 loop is CASRSRGQAAYEQYF. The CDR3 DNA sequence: TGTGCCAGCAGATCAAGGGGACAGGCGGCCTACGAGCAGTACTTC.

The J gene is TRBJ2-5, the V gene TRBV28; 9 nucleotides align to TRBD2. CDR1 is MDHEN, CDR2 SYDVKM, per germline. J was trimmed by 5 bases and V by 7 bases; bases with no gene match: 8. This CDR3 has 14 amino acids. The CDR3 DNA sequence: TGTGCCAGCAAGAGTAGCGGGAGTGACGAGACCCAGTACTTC. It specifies CASKSSGSDETQYF.

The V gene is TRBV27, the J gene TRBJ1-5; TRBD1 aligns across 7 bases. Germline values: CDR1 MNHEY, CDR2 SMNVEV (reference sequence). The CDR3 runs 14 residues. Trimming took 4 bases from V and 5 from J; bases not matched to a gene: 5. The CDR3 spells CASSSRQGDQPQHF. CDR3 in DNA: TGTGCCAGCAGTTCCAGACAGGGCGATCAGCCCCAGCATTTT.

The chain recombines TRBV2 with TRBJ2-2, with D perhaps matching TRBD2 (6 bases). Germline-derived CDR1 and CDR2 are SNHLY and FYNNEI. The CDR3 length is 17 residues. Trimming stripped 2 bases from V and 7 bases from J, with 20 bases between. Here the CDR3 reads CASSEKTSNPRIGELFF. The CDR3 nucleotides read TGTGCCAGCAGTGAAAAGACTAGTAATCCCAGAATCGGGGAGCTGTTTTTT.

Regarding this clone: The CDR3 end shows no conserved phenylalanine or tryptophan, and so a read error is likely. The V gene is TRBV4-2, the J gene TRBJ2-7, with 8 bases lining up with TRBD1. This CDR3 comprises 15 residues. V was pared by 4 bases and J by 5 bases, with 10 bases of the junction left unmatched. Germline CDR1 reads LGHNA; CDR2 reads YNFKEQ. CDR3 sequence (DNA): TGTGCCAGCAGCCGAACAGGGGGTAGTACTCACGAGCAGTACCTC. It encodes CASSRTGGSTHEQYL.

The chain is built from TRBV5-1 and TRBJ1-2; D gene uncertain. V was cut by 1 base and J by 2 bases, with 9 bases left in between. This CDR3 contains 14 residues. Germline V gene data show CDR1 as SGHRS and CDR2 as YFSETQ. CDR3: CASSLSAANYGYTF. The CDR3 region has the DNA TGCGCCAGCAGCTTGAGCGCAGCCAACTATGGCTACACCTTC.

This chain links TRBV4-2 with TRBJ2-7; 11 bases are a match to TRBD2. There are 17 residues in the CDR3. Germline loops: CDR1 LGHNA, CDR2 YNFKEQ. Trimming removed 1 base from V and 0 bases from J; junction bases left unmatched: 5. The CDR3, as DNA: TGTGCCAGCAGCCAAGTGGGACTAGCGGCCAACTCCTACGAGCAGTACTTC. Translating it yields CASSQVGLAANSYEQYF.

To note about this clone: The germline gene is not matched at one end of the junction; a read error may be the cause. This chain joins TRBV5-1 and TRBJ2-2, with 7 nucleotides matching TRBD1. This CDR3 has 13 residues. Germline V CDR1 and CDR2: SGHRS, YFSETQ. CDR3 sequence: CANSYRGTGELFF. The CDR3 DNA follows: TGCGCCAACAGCTACAGGGGTACCGGGGAGCTGTTTTTT.

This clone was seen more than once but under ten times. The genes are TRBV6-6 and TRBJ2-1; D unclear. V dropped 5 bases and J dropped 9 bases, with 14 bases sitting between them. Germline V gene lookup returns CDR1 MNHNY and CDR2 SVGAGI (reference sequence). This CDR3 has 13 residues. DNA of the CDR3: TGTGCCAGCAGTAACTACGAACACATTGAGCAGTTCTTC. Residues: CASSNYEHIEQFF.

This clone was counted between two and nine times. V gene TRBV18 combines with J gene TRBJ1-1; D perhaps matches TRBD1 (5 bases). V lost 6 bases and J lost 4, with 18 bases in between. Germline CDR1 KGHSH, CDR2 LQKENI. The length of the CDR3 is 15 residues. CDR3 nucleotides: TGTGCCAGCTCTCTCGAATCAGGGTGGGGCACTGAAGCTTTCTTT. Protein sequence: CASSLESGWGTEAFF.

CDR3 in amino acids: CASGFRSRGADTQYF. For the CDR3, the DNA is TGTGCTAGTGGTTTTAGGTCCAGGGGCGCGGATACGCAGTATTTT. The chain has TRBV12-5 and TRBJ2-3; weak D call: TRBD1 (6 bases). The V gene lost 3 bases and the J gene lost 6 bases, with 16 bases spanning the gap. The CDR3 is made up of 15 amino acids. Germline V gene sequence: CDR1 LGHNT, CDR2 FRNRAP.

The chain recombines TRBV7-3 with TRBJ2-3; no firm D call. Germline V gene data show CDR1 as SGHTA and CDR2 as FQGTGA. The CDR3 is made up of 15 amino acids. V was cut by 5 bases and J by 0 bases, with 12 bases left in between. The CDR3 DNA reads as TGTGCCAGCAGCCCCCACTTCCAAAGCACAGATACGCAGTATTTT. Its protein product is CASSPHFQSTDTQYF.

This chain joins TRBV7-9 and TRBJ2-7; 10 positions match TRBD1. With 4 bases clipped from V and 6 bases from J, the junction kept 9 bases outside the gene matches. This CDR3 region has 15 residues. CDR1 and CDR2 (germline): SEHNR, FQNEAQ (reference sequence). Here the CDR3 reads CASSSPGQGSAEQYF. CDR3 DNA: TGTGCCAGCAGCTCGCCGGGACAGGGGAGTGCCGAGCAGTACTTC.

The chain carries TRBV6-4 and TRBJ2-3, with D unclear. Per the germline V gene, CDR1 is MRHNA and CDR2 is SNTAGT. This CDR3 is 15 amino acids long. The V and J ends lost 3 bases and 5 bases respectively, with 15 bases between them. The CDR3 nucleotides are TGTGCCAGCAGTGAGCGGTTCTACCGCGGAGATACGCAGTATTTT. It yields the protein CASSERFYRGDTQYF.

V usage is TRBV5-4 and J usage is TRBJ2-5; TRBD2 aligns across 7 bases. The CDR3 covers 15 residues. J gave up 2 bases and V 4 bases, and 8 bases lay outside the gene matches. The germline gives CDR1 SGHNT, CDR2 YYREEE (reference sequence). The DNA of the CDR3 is TGTGCCAGCAGCGCCGCCCCAGCGGGACAAGAGACCCAGTACTTC. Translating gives CASSAAPAGQETQYF.

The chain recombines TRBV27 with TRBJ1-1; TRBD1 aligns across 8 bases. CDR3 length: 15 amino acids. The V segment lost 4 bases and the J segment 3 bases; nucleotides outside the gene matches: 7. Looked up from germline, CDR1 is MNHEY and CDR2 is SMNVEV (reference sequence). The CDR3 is CASSSRQGWDTEAFF. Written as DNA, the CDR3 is TGTGCCAGCAGTTCTAGACAGGGGTGGGACACTGAAGCTTTCTTT.

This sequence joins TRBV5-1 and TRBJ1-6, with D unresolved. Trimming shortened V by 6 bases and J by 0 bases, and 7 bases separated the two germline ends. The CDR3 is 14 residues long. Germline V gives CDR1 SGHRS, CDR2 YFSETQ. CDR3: CASMGSSYNSPLHF. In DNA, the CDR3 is TGCGCCAGCATGGGGAGCTCCTATAATTCACCCCTCCACTTT. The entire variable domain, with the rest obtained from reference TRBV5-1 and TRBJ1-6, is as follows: KAGVTQTPRYLIKTRGQQVTLSCSPISGHRSVSWYQQTPGQGLQFLFEYFSETQRNKGNFPGRFSGRQFSNSRSEMNVSTLELGDSALYLCASMGSSYNSPLHFGNGTRLTVT.

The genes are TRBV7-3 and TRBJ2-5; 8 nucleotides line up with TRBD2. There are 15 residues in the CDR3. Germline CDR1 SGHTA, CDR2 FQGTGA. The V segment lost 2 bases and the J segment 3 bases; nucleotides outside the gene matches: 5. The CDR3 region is CASSLVAGGEETQYF. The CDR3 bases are TGTGCCAGCAGCTTAGTCGCGGGAGGCGAAGAGACCCAGTACTTC.